This T cell receptor (beta chain) was sequenced during a study of T-cell memory formation after mild COVID-19. TCRdb reanalysed the 5' RACE reads using MiXCR and keeps one entry per CDR3 protein. Of hundreds of thousands of distinct CDR3 sequences in the sample, over 15% were seen once. Study outcomes and limitations: Memory sampled before infection contained some responding clones, suggesting cross-reactive memory joined.

To note about this clonotype: The antigen is not known. The final CDR3 position lacks the conserved phenylalanine or tryptophan, pointing to a likely read error. Because the CDR3's place on the DNA is in doubt, the DNA is left out and the CDR3 is given as listed by TCRdb.

The CDR3 is 11 residues long, counting both termini. The V gene's germline CDR1 is MGHRA and CDR2 YSYEKL. The chain employs TRBV4-1 and TRBJ2-1; the D call TRBD1 from the table was never checked on the DNA. The specimen was PBMCs or a T cell subset sorted from them (not recorded which). The TCR comes from a man aged 18 to 29 who had mild COVID-19 (a few samples of this study predate the infection). Cell type and time point are not known. The chain's CDR3 is CASSQVDRAVL.